The clone carrying this TCR beta chain came up a few times. As yet, its antigen is unknown. Germline assignment: CDR1 SQVTM and CDR2 ANQGSEA. The CDR3 length is 14 residues. The V end was cut by 6 bases, the J end by 10 bases, with 22 bases between. Use of 60 Vbeta and 13 Jbeta primers characterized the PCR. Clones were sequenced by immunoSEQ multiplex PCR, and TCRdb holds only the in-frame ones, with some missing. The data hold roughly 200,000 clones, with 9.5% observed a single time. These data belong to a study of cytomegalovirus exposure and HLA in healthy donors. Looking at the study overall: Earlier results showed approximately 120 million unique TCR beta sequences derived from about 179 million T cells. Study-level points and caveats: Later, an analysis found that common viral pathogens appeared to be linked with several of the most significant clusters.

Healthy bone marrow donors made up the donors. Sequenced: PBMCs. The clonotype was recovered from a woman between 25 and 40 years old in good health and CMV-seropositive. The V and J genes are TRBV29-1 and TRBJ2-1; TRBD1 is a possible D gene (6 bases). CDR3 sequence reads: CSVLTGYTGYEQFF. The CDR3 DNA follows: TGCAGCGTGCTCACAGGGTACACGGGCTACGAGCAGTTCTTC.